These 15 T cell receptor beta chains originate from one sample sequenced in a study of T cell responses to AZD1222 COVID-19 vaccine. Sequenced by immunoSEQ multiplex PCR; TCRdb stores in-frame clones only, minus some. Of some 80,000 clones in the sample, roughly nine tenths were seen once. Material: peripheral blood, obtained on day 0 of AZD1222 vaccination. These receptors all come from an adult in good health.

A few counts support this clone. The V gene is TRBV7-9, the J gene TRBJ1-6; perhaps TRBD1 as D (5 bases). CDR1 and CDR2 (germline): SEHNR, FQNEAQ (reference sequence). The V gene lost 2 bases and the J gene lost 8 bases, with 10 bases spanning the gap. CDR3 length: 14 residues. Written as DNA, the CDR3 is TGTGCCAGCAGCTTACAGGGTGCGGATTCACCCCTCCACTTT. This codes for CASSLQGADSPLHF.

The chain couples TRBV18 to TRBJ1-2, with TRBD1 as a possible D gene (5 bases). Germline CDR1 KGHSH, CDR2 LQKENI. The ends were cut back, 2 bases at V and 3 bases at J, with 10 bases in the middle. The CDR3 loop spans 14 amino acids. The CDR3 DNA reads TGTGCCAGCTCACCAGGGGCGCAGGACTATGGCTACACCTTC. Amino acid sequence: CASSPGAQDYGYTF.

This clone was counted a few times. The chain carries TRBV7-9 and TRBJ2-1; a possible D gene is TRBD2 (6 bases). Germline V gene lookup returns CDR1 SEHNR and CDR2 FQNEAQ (reference sequence). The CDR3 consists of 13 residues. Trimming removed 2 bases from V and 12 bases from J, with 14 bases in between. The CDR3 DNA reads TGTGCCAGCAGCTTAAACTCCGGAGGGTTGCAGTTCTTC. Translation gives CASSLNSGGLQFF.

V is TRBV7-9 and J is TRBJ2-3; a weak D match, TRBD2 (5 bases). CDR1 is SEHNR and CDR2 is FQNEAQ in the germline V gene (reference sequence). The ends were cut back, 5 bases at V and 4 bases at J, with 7 bases in the middle. The CDR3 is 12 amino acids. The CDR3 DNA reads as TGTGCCAGCAGCGCGGAGGCAGATACGCAGTATTTT. This encodes CASSAEADTQYF.

This clone was observed a single time. This chain uses TRBV4-1 with TRBJ1-5, with unresolved D. This CDR3 has 14 residues. CDR1 is MGHRA and CDR2 is YSYEKL in the germline V gene. The ends were cut back, 1 base at V and 3 bases at J, with 7 bases in the middle. CDR3 loop: CASSQGGSNQPQHF. CDR3 in DNA: TGCGCCAGCAGCCAAGGAGGGTCCAATCAGCCCCAGCATTTT.

This chain uses TRBV2 with TRBJ2-2, with TRBD1 matching over 10 bases. CDR1 is SNHLY, CDR2 FYNNEI, per germline. V was clipped by 2 bases and J by 5 bases; unmatched bases: 2. The CDR3 runs to 15 residues. The CDR3 loop reads CASSEWGQGTGELFF. In DNA form, the CDR3 reads TGTGCCAGCAGTGAATGGGGACAGGGGACCGGGGAGCTGTTTTTT.

The CDR3 protein is CASSLDGGGGNEQFF. CDR3 DNA sequence: TGTGCCAGCAGCTTAGATGGCGGGGGCGGGAATGAGCAGTTCTTC. The genes are TRBV11-3 and TRBJ2-1; D is perhaps TRBD2 (7 bases). In germline, CDR1 is SGHNT, CDR2 YENEEA. CDR3 length: 15 residues. V was pared by 0 bases and J by 7 bases, with 13 bases between.

This clone was seen only once. The gene calls are TRBV6-1 and TRBJ1-5, with 9 bases matching TRBD1. This CDR3 spans 17 amino acids. V lost 1 base to trimming and J lost 3 bases; unmatched junction nucleotides: 7. Germline V gene lookup returns CDR1 MNHNS and CDR2 SASEGT. CDR3 DNA sequence: TGTGCCAGCAGTGAAGTTGGCGGGACAGGGAACAATCAGCCCCAGCATTTT. It specifies CASSEVGGTGNNQPQHF.

The sample holds one count of this clone. The genes are TRBV7-6 and TRBJ2-3; 12 positions match TRBD2. The CDR3 contains 16 residues. The trim removed 3 bases at V and 1 base at J, leaving 2 bases unmatched. The germline V gene has CDR1 SGHVS and CDR2 FNYEAQ. The CDR3 nucleotides read TGTGCCAGCAGCTTGAGACTAGCGGGGGGCACAGATACGCAGTATTTT. Protein sequence: CASSLRLAGGTDTQYF.

The CDR3 coding sequence is TGCAGCGTTGGTTTAAACAGGGCTGGGCTCGAGCAGTACTTC. Amino acid sequence: CSVGLNRAGLEQYF. The J gene is TRBJ2-7, the V gene TRBV29-1; TRBD1 might be the D (6 bases). The V gene's germline CDR1 is SQVTM and CDR2 ANQGSEA. Trimming removed 4 bases at V and 6 bases at J, with 19 bases between. The CDR3 extends over 14 amino acids.

This chain connects TRBV28 to TRBJ1-1; D call uncertain. CDR3 length: 13 residues. The V end lost 6 bases, the J end lost 0 bases, and 8 bases lay between the germline ends. Germline assignment: CDR1 MDHEN and CDR2 SYDVKM. Here the CDR3 DNA reads TGTGCCAGCAGCGATCCCATGAACACTGAAGCTTTCTTT. It codes for CASSDPMNTEAFF.

This chain links TRBV7-2 with TRBJ2-1; 10 positions match TRBD2. The CDR3 consists of 16 residues. Germline values: CDR1 SGHTA, CDR2 FQGNSA. The trim removed 6 bases at V and 4 bases at J, leaving 9 bases unmatched. The chain's CDR3 is CASRGPGLADYNEQFF. The DNA for the CDR3 is TGTGCCAGCAGGGGGCCTGGACTAGCGGATTACAATGAGCAGTTCTTC.

The genes are TRBV7-9 and TRBJ1-5; D remains ambiguous. CDR1 is SEHNR and CDR2 is FQNEAQ in the germline V gene (reference sequence). V dropped 3 bases and J dropped 6 bases, with 12 bases sitting between them. This CDR3 is built from 14 residues. CDR3 residues: CASSFGVDGQPQHF. CDR3 DNA sequence: TGTGCCAGCAGCTTCGGCGTCGATGGTCAGCCCCAGCATTTT.

This clone was seen only once. This CDR3 is CASSPRRGDSSNQPQHF. The CDR3 DNA reads as TGTGCCAGTAGTCCCCGGCGGGGGGATTCAAGCAATCAGCCCCAGCATTTT. The V call is TRBV19, the J call TRBJ1-5; possible D gene TRBD1, 5 bases. The V gene's germline CDR1 is LNHDA and CDR2 SQIVND (reference sequence). V lost 5 bases and J lost 1, with 18 bases in between. The CDR3 is 17 amino acids.

The chain uses TRBV28 and TRBJ2-5, with TRBD1 identical over 8 bases. CDR3 length equals 15 residues. V shed 2 bases, J shed 5 bases, and the junction held 7 bases outside the gene matches. Germline V gene sequence: CDR1 MDHEN, CDR2 SYDVKM. Written as DNA, the CDR3 is TGTGCCAGCAGTTTAGATCAGGGGGCATGGGAGACCCAGTACTTC. Translating gives CASSLDQGAWETQYF.